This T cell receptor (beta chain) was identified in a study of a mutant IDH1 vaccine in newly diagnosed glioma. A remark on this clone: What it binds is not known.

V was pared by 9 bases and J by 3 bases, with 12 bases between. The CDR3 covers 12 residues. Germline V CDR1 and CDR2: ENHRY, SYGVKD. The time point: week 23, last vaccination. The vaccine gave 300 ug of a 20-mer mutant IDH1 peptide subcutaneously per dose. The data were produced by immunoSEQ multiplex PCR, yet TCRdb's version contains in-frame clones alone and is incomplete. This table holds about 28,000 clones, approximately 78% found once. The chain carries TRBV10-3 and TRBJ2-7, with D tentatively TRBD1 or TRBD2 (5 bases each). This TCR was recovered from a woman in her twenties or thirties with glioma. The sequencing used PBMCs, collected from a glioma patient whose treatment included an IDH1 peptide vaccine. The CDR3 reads CAIGDGHYEQYF. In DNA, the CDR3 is TGTGCCATAGGGGACGGACACTACGAGCAGTACTTC.